These 10 T cell receptor beta chains share one sample of origin, sequenced in a study of OX40 agonist ivuxolimab in advanced cancers. The table came from immunoSEQ multiplex PCR; TCRdb's copy has only in-frame clones and leaves some out. The sample has over 95,000 clones; approximately 95% are singletons. The specimen was CD4+ or CD8+ T cells sorted from blood, collected in a trial of the OX40 agonist ivuxolimab. The receptors derive from an adult with an advanced solid tumor such as melanoma, head and neck, liver or kidney cancer.

This sequence joins TRBV6-5 and TRBJ2-1; a possible D gene is TRBD2 (6 bases). Germline V gene data show CDR1 as MNHEY and CDR2 as SVGAGI. This CDR3 spans 15 amino acids. The V end lost 6 bases, the J end lost 6 bases, and 18 bases lay between the germline ends. CDR3 loop: CASSPLEGWGNEQFF. CDR3 bases: TGTGCCAGCAGCCCCTTGGAGGGGTGGGGCAATGAGCAGTTCTTC.

This chain's CDR3 is CASKETGSYEQYF. The CDR3 DNA is TGTGCCAGCAAAGAGACAGGCTCCTACGAGCAGTACTTC. V usage is TRBV2 and J usage is TRBJ2-7, with D possibly matching TRBD1 (6 bases). V gave up 7 bases and J gave up 0 bases, with 10 bases separating them. Germline-derived CDR1 and CDR2 are SNHLY and FYNNEI. CDR3 length: 13 amino acids.

The rearrangement joins TRBV21-1 to TRBJ1-1. TRBV21-1 is a listed pseudogene. The CDR3 is made up of 15 amino acids. CDR3 sequence: CASSKSPPRREGAFF. The CDR3 region has the DNA TGTGCCAGCAGCAAAAGCCCCCCGAGGAGGGAGGGAGCTTTCTTT.

In its sample, this clone was seen once. V is TRBV18 and J is TRBJ2-1; 10 nucleotides match TRBD2. J lost 7 bases, V lost 6 bases, and 12 bases had no gene match. CDR3 length: 16 residues. The germline CDR1 and CDR2 sequences are KGHSH and LQKENI. The CDR3: CASSLLAGEPRNEQFF. The CDR3 DNA reads as TGTGCCAGCTCCCTCCTAGCGGGGGAGCCACGAAATGAGCAGTTCTTC.

The chain combines TRBV7-9 with TRBJ2-1, with 8 positions matching TRBD2. This CDR3 is built from 13 residues. Germline V gives CDR1 SEHNR, CDR2 FQNEAQ (reference sequence). The J segment lost 2 bases and the V segment lost 6 bases, leaving 0 bases of the junction unmatched. As DNA, the CDR3 is TGTGCCAGCAGAGCGGGAGCCTACAATGAGCAGTTCTTC. It specifies CASRAGAYNEQFF.

The J gene is TRBJ2-5, the V gene TRBV6-5; the D call may be TRBD1 or TRBD2 (7 bases each). The CDR3 has 13 residues. V lost 7 bases and J lost 5, with 14 bases in between. Looked up from germline, CDR1 is MNHEY and CDR2 is SVGAGI. The CDR3 protein is CASTRGGGETQYF. The DNA for the CDR3 is TGTGCCAGCACCAGGGGGGGCGGCGAGACCCAGTACTTC.

V usage is TRBV4-3 and J usage is TRBJ2-7, with a tentative D call TRBD1 (5 bases). The ends were cut back, 7 bases at V and 1 base at J, with 14 bases in the middle. The CDR3 has 14 amino acids. Per the germline V gene, CDR1 is LGHNA and CDR2 is YSLEER. The CDR3 protein is CASKTVATSYEQYF. DNA of the CDR3: TGCGCCAGCAAGACAGTCGCAACATCCTACGAGCAGTACTTC.

J is TRBJ1-3 and V is TRBV15; the D gene is possibly TRBD1 (5 bases). CDR3 size: 18 residues. The V gene's germline CDR1 is LNHNV and CDR2 YYDKDF (reference sequence). Trimming pared 5 bases from V and 0 bases from J, leaving 20 bases between. CDR3: CATSRVPRDGSSGNTIYF. In DNA, the CDR3 is TGTGCCACCAGCCGCGTACCCCGGGACGGATCCTCTGGAAACACCATATATTTT. Using reference TRBV15 and TRBJ1-3 for the parts outside the CDR3, the full variable domain is DAMVIQNPRYQVTQFGKPVTLSCSQTLNHNVMYWYQQKSSQAPKLLFHYYDKDFNNEADTPDNFQSRRPNTSFCFLDIRSPGLGDTAMYLCATSRVPRDGSSGNTIYFGEGSWLTVV.

The chain is built from TRBV10-3 and TRBJ2-1; 8 positions agree with TRBD2. The germline V gene has CDR1 ENHRY and CDR2 SYGVKD. The V gene end was trimmed by 3 bases and the J gene end by 5 bases; junction bases not matched to a gene: 6. The CDR3 covers 15 residues. The chain's CDR3 is CAISDVAGLNNEQFF. DNA of the CDR3: TGTGCCATCAGTGACGTAGCGGGACTTAACAATGAGCAGTTCTTC.

This chain uses TRBV4-1 with TRBJ1-3; D ambiguous. The CDR3 is 15 residues long. Between the trimmed V and J ends, which lost 5 bases and 0 bases, there was a span of 11 bases. Germline V gives CDR1 MGHRA, CDR2 YSYEKL. The CDR3 spells CASSLAHRSGNTIYF. CDR3 coding DNA: TGCGCCAGCAGCTTGGCTCATCGCTCTGGAAACACCATATATTTT.